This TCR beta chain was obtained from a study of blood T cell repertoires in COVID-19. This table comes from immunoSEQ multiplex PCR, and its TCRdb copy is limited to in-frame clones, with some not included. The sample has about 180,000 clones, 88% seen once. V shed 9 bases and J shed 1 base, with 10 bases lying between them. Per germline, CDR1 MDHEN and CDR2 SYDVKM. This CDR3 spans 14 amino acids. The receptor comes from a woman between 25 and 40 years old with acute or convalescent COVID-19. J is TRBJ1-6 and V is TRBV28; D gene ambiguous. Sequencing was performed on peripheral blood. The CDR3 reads CASSTRSYNSPLHF. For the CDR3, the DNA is TGTGCCAGTTCTACCCGGTCCTATAATTCACCCCTCCACTTT.